These T cell receptor beta chains were read from a single sample in a study of blood T cells in healthy people across ages. One entry per CDR3 protein, called by TCRdb with MiXCR from the 5' RACE reads. The table shows roughly 2 million distinct CDR3 sequences, with 40% to 55% occurring only once. Sequencing input: blood. The receptors were sampled from a woman aged 40 to 50 in good health. CDR3s include the opening cysteine and the closing phenylalanine or tryptophan. The order of the fields is D gene, V gene, clone size, J gene, CDR3 DNA, CDR3 protein. D genes are given only for firm matches. Expanded clones are given a class, and other clones once, few, many or no size at all.

>.|TRBV7-9|.|TRBJ2-5
TGTGCCAGCAGCCGTCATCCGGGACAAGAGACCCAGTACTTC
CASSRHPGQETQYF
>.|TRBV7-9|.|TRBJ1-1
TGTGCCAGCCCACTGTTGGACTTGAACACTGAAGCTTTCTTT
CASPLLDLNTEAFF
>TRBD2|TRBV28|.|TRBJ2-7
TGTGCCAGCACCCACATGGGGGGGGACTACGAGCAGTACTTC
CASTHMGGDYEQYF
>.|TRBV7-2|.|TRBJ1-2
TGTGCCAGCAGCGGGGACGGCCGGCCTTTCTATGGCTACACCTTC
CASSGDGRPFYGYTF
>.|TRBV28|.|TRBJ1-2
TGTGCCAGCAGTTTCAGGGTCTATGGCTACACCTTC
CASSFRVYGYTF
>.|TRBV6-5|.|TRBJ2-1
TGTGCCAGCAGTTACTCGAGTAAGGGGTCTGAGCAGTTCTTC
CASSYSSKGSEQFF
>.|TRBV4-3|.|TRBJ2-3
TGCGCCAGCAGCCCACAGCCCCGACAAGGCGCAGATACGCAGTATTTT
CASSPQPRQGADTQYF
>TRBD1|TRBV4-3|.|TRBJ1-2
TGCGCCAGCAGCCCCGGGACAGGGAAAGTTTCCTATGGCTACACCTTC
CASSPGTGKVSYGYTF
>TRBD1|TRBV7-2|few|TRBJ2-3
TGTGCCAGCAGCATGGGACAGCATAGCACAGATACGCAGTATTTT
CASSMGQHSTDTQYF
>TRBD2|TRBV20-1|.|TRBJ2-3
TGCAGTGCTGCGACTAGCCGCACAGATACGCAGTATTTT
CSAATSRTDTQYF
>TRBD2|TRBV4-3|.|TRBJ2-3
TGCGCCAGCAGCCAAGATCCCCAGCGGGGGGGCACAGATACGCAGTATTTT
CASSQDPQRGGTDTQYF
>.|TRBV27|.|TRBJ2-3
TGTGCCAGCATCCACTTGGGGCCAGGGCAGTATTTT
CASIHLGPGQYF
>.|TRBV6-2/TRBV6-3|.|TRBJ1-2
TGTGCCAGCAGTTACAGCGACAAGGACAGATATGGCTACACCTTC
CASSYSDKDRYGYTF
>.|TRBV5-1|.|TRBJ2-7
TGCGCCAGCAGCGTCAGGACAGTCTCCTACGGGCAGTACTTC
CASSVRTVSYGQYF
>.|TRBV20-1|few|TRBJ2-5
TGCAGTGCTAGACCCCGGGGAATCGAGACCCAGTACTTC
CSARPRGIETQYF
>TRBD1|TRBV4-1|.|TRBJ1-1
TGCGCCAGCAGCCAATGGGACAGCTACACTGAAGCTTTCTTT
CASSQWDSYTEAFF
>.|TRBV28|few|TRBJ1-5
TGTGCCAGCCGTAGCAATCAGCCCCAGCATTTT
CASRSNQPQHF
>.|TRBV13|.|TRBJ2-4
TGTGCCAGCAGCCCCCGCCAGGGCGGGCTTGGGAAAAACATTCAGTACTTC
CASSPRQGGLGKNIQYF
>TRBD2|TRBV11-1|.|TRBJ2-1
TGTGCCAGCAGCGCGCTAGCGGGGGGGCGAGAGACCCAGTTCTTC
CASSALAGGRETQFF
>TRBD2|TRBV20-1|.|TRBJ2-1
TGCAGTGCTAGTCCCAGCGGGGGGGACAATGAGCAGTTCTTC
CSASPSGGDNEQFF
>.|TRBV6-5|.|TRBJ2-7
TGTGCCAGTACTGGACAGCCGGCCTCCTACGAGCAGTACTTC
CASTGQPASYEQYF
>TRBD1|TRBV7-2|.|TRBJ1-2
TGTGCCAGCAGCCCATATAGGACAGGGGGCAACTATGGCTACACCTTC
CASSPYRTGGNYGYTF
>.|TRBV7-2|.|TRBJ2-3
TGTGCCAGCAGCCCTGAGGGGGGATTCACAGATACGCAGTATTTT
CASSPEGGFTDTQYF